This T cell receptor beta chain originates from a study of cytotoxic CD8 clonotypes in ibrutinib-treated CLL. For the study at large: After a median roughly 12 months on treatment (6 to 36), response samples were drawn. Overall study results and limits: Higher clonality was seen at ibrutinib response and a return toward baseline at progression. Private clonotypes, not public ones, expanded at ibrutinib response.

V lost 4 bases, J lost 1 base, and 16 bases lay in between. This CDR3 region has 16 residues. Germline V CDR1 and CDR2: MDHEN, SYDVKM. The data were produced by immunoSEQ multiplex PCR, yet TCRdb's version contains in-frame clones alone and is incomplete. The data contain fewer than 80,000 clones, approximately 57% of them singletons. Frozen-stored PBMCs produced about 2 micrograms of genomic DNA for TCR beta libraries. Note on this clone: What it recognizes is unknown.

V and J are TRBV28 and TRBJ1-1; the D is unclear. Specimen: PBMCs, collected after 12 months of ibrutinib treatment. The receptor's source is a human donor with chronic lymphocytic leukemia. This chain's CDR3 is CASSWESQVQNTEAFF. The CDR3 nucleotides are TGTGCCAGCAGTTGGGAGTCCCAGGTCCAGAACACTGAAGCTTTCTTT.